These T cell receptor beta chains were read from a single sample in a study of cytotoxic CD8 clonotypes in ibrutinib-treated CLL. Sequencing was performed with immunoSEQ multiplex PCR; in TCRdb, only in-frame clones are kept and a portion is missing. This table holds approximately 92,000 clones, over 60% found once. The sequencing used PBMCs, collected after 24 months of ibrutinib treatment. The source is a human donor with chronic lymphocytic leukemia. Each CDR3 is given without its conserved first and last residue.

>TRBJ2-7|TRBV19
ASSMTRHYEQY
>TRBJ1-1|TRBV11-3
ASSLGGLMNTEAF
>TRBJ2-1|TRBV9
ASSGTGGLHNEQF
>TRBJ1-4|TRBV18
ASSPINNEKLF
>TRBJ1-6|TRBV5-1
ASAPGQGAVYNSPLH
>TRBJ1-5|TRBV27
ASWGTDILNQPQH
>TRBJ1-1|TRBV27
ASRTTAANTEAF
>TRBJ2-5|TRBV5-4
ASSQSFLPWTQY
>TRBJ1-5|TRBV10-3
AISEQGGNQPQH
>TRBJ2-6|TRBV9
ASSVGDSGANVLT
>TRBJ1-3|TRBV15
ATSRDLGNTIY
>TRBJ2-3|TRBV18
ASSPPRRDTQY
>TRBJ2-4|TRBV19
ASSISYRVDKNIQY
>TRBJ2-6|TRBV7-2
ASSLAGPGANVLT
>TRBJ2-3|TRBV6-4
ASSDSGGRGADTQY
>TRBJ2-7|TRBV7-2
ASSFTAGQGSPFSYEQY
>TRBJ1-6|TRBV28
ASSPLGTVAFNSPLH
>TRBJ2-2|TRBV10-3
AISEGQNTGELF
>TRBJ2-3|TRBV6-6
ASSRTHTDTQY
>TRBJ1-2|TRBV11-2
ASSPIGTGANYGYT
>TRBJ2-5|TRBV5-1
ASSLGGDQETQY
>TRBJ2-3|TRBV10-3
AISEQKRRSGDTQY
>TRBJ1-6|TRBV5-1
ASSLVPGAVVYNSPLH
>TRBJ2-1|TRBV7-2
ASSPGAGVGNEQF
>TRBJ1-1|TRBV21-1
ASSWGSRGLLRTEAF
>TRBJ1-2|TRBV10-3
AITSALHYGYT
>TRBJ1-1|TRBV27
ASGSRQGYAEAF
>TRBJ2-7|TRBV6-1
ASSELVPSSYEQY
>TRBJ2-7|TRBV6-6
AIRVDRTASYEQY
>TRBJ1-1|TRBV18
ASSQGLNTEAF
>TRBJ1-1|TRBV10-3
AISQTGLNTEAF
>TRBJ1-2|TRBV5-5
ASSYDSNYGYT
>TRBJ1-1|TRBV4-2
ASSLADGGNTEAF
>TRBJ1-1|TRBV10-3
ATQKQGASGEAF
>TRBJ2-1|TRBV5-1
ASSLSPGGPDEQF
>TRBJ2-1|TRBV7-3
ASSSRDSLNNEQF
>TRBJ2-7|TRBV28
ASIGSRGFYEQY
>TRBJ1-1|TRBV19
ASRDRDTEAF
>TRBJ2-1|TRBV25-1
ASSDVGDARQGAGEQF
>TRBJ2-1|TRBV10-3
AISVNGDNEQF
>TRBJ2-1|TRBV18
ASSPASGSPDEQF
>TRBJ1-2|TRBV4-2
ASSQDMGIPNYGYT
>TRBJ1-2|TRBV2
ASSLDGNYGYT
>TRBJ1-1|TRBV6-5
ASSYGPGWGTEAF
>TRBJ1-2|TRBV28
ASSPLLRINYGYT
>TRBJ2-3|TRBV5-5
ASVDSYTDTQY